This TCR beta chain originates from a study of immune cell composition in non-small cell lung cancer. General study points: Overall clonality, unlike maximal tumour-associated clone frequency, did not predict TIL reactivity. Tumour-associated clones >0.5% occurred in around 35% of adenocarcinomas, over 60% of squamous.

CDR1 is MGHRA and CDR2 is YSYEKL in the germline V gene. CDR3 length: 14 amino acids. The germline V and J ends were trimmed by 4 bases and 2 bases, with 10 bases remaining between them. This table comes from immunoSEQ multiplex PCR, and its TCRdb copy is limited to in-frame clones, with some not included. Among 2,000 to 2,500 clones, roughly four fifths were seen once, and the ten largest hold 20% to 30%. Template was genomic DNA from frozen, unsorted single-cell suspensions. Concerning this clone: As yet, its antigen is unknown.

The genes are TRBV4-1 and TRBJ2-3; D gene unclear. The specimen was lung tumor tissue. The TCR originated in a human donor with non-small cell lung cancer. For the CDR3, the DNA is TGCGCCAGCAGCCGGAGCAGTCCCACAGATACGCAGTATTTT. Translating it yields CASSRSSPTDTQYF.